Described below is a single T cell receptor (beta chain) sequence and its context. The clone's antigen remains unknown. No base-level quality is on record; no much larger clone is a single base apart. This entry is derived from a study of shared clonotypes between healthy human individuals (dated by TCRdb to the early 2020s). With respect to the entire study: Two women and three men aged 18 to 49 years were included in the cohort. To estimate repertoire size and how much clonotype sharing occurs between individuals, the study deeply sequenced the blood TCR repertoires of five or six healthy adults. Between about 0.8 and 9 billion PBMCs per donor were obtained by leukapheresis. Libraries were prepared and TCR repertoires were sequenced by different laboratories using diverse techniques, in order to increase sequencing depth and limit assay-specific biases. Overall study outcomes, separate from this receptor: The small number of donors limited the genetic and exposure-history diversity represented. Pairwise subsampling led to the expectation that sequencing depth would affect the degree of clonotype sharing among donors. Sampling was restricted to blood, and TCR repertoires in tissue are likely to differ from TCR repertoires in blood.

The donors were healthy, HIV-negative adults who had no recently reported acute infections or vaccinations. Every donor was a Caucasian adult living in Nashville, Tennessee, USA. For unsorted samples, some 90 million PBMCs were counted and genomic DNA was extracted with the QIAamp DNA Blood Mini kit. After blood collection by leukapheresis, PBMCs were isolated using Ficoll-Histopaque density gradient centrifugation and then cryopreserved in the vapor phase of liquid nitrogen. TCR CDR3 regions were amplified from genomic DNA by multiplex PCR using the deep immunoSEQ assay. Extracted genomic DNA from each cell subset was spread evenly across all wells of several immunoSEQ 96-well plates, with each plate serving as a replicate. For unsorted PBMC, 250 to 350 ng genomic DNA, equal to 25,000 to 35,000 T cell genomes, was loaded into each replicate PCR. Genomic DNA from unsorted PBMC was sequenced over ten immunoSEQ deep assay plates. The purified libraries were quantified using a Qubit 3.0 fluorometer, sized with a Bioanalyzer 2100, and then quantified again using the KAPA Library Quantification kit. Every immunoSEQ 96-well plate was sequenced on a dedicated single-read 150-cycle Illumina NextSeq 550 flow cell. The authors' analysis ran thus. The immunoSEQ output contained only junctional sequences without quality scores, so filtering could not match that applied to full-length reads. To assign V/J genes and CDR3, sequences were annotated against IMGT germline references using PyIR, a Python wrapper for IgBLAST v1.9. Reads with weak V/J assignments (E-value above 1e-6), missing CDR3, stop codons, out-of-frame junctions, or ambiguous translated residues were removed. V3J clonotypes were defined by identical inferred V gene, J gene, and CDR3 amino acid sequence. Percentage overlap between repertoires was computed as shared unique clonotypes divided by the size of the smaller repertoire. RTK rarefaction, the Chao1 estimator, and Recon v2.1 estimates of unobserved clonotypes were used to assess repertoire richness. Here the immuneACCESS table is served through TCRdb, limited to in-frame sequences with V and J called. Missing clones are a known gap in these copies; in checked studies unresolved V genes cover under half, and the rest lacks a known reason. D and trimming were read from the DNA, whereas the V and J calls and clone size are those reported in that table. Counted in this sample were about 460,000 clones; approximately 80% of them appeared once. Together, the top ten hold about 12% of the sample.

Sequencing input: PBMCs. This TCR derives from a woman aged 40 to 55 in good health. Some clones in this sample may be carry-over from other donors' samples.

CDR3 protein: CASTREGGHEQYF. The nucleotides are TGTGCCAGCACGAGGGAGGGGGGACACGAGCAGTACTTC. The V and J segments used are TRBV5-4 and TRBJ2-7, and possibly TRBD2, on 7 matching bases. CDR1 and CDR2 are drawn from the germline V gene (reference sequence): SGHNT, YYREEE. From cysteine to phenylalanine, the CDR3 is 13 amino acids long. The entry retains the CDR3 DNA only, 39 bases that are in frame from base 1. Between the V and J ends, shortened by 6 bases and 5 bases respectively, the junction contains 15 bases.